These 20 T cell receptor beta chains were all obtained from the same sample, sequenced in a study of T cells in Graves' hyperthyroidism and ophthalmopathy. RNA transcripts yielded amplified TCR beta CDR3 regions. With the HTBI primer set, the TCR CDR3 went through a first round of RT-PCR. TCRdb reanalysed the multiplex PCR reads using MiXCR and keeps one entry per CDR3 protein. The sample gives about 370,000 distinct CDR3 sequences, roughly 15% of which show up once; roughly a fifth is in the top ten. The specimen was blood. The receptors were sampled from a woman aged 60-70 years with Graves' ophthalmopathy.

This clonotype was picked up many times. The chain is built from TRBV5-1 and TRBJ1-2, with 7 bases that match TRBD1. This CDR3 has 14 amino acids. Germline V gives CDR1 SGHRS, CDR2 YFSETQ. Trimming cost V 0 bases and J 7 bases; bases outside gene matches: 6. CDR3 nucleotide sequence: TGCGCCAGCAGCTTGGCCGGGACAGAGTTTGGCTACACCTTC. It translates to CASSLAGTEFGYTF.

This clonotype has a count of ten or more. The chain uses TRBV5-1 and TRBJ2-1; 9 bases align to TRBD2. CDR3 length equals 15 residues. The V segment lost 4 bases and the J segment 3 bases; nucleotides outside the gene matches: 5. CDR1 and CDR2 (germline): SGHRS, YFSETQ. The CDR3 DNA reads TGCGCCAGCAGCCTAAGGACTAGCGACTACAATGAGCAGTTCTTC. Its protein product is CASSLRTSDYNEQFF. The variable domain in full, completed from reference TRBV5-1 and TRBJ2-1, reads KAGVTQTPRYLIKTRGQQVTLSCSPISGHRSVSWYQQTPGQGLQFLFEYFSETQRNKGNFPGRFSGRQFSNSRSEMNVSTLELGDSALYLCASSLRTSDYNEQFFGPGTRLTVL.

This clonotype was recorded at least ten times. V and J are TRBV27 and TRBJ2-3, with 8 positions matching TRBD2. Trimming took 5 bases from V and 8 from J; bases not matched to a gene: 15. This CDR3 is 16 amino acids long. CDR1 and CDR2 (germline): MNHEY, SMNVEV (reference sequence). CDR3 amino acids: CASSPVGGLVVGTQYF. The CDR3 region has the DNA TGTGCCAGCAGTCCCGTTGGGGGACTAGTTGTTGGTACGCAGTATTTT.

The chain's CDR3 is CASRTSGRNEQFF. In nucleotides, the CDR3 is TGTGCCAGTAGGACTAGCGGCCGCAATGAGCAGTTCTTC. This chain links TRBV19 with TRBJ2-1; 9 bases are a match to TRBD2. Germline loops: CDR1 LNHDA, CDR2 SQIVND (reference sequence). The V gene end was trimmed by 6 bases and the J gene end by 6 bases; junction bases not matched to a gene: 3. The CDR3 loop spans 13 amino acids.

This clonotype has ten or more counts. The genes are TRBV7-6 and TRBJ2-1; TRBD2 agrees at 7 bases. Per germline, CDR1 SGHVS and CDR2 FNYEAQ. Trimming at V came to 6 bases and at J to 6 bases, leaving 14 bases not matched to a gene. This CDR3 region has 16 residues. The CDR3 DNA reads TGTGCCAGCAGTCTTGGGGCGGGAGAGTGGGGCAATGAGCAGTTCTTC. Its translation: CASSLGAGEWGNEQFF.

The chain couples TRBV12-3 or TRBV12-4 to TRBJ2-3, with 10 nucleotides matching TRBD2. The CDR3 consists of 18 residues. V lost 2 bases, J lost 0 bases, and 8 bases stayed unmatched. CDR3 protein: CASSLWLAGVLSTDTQYF. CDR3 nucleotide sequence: TGTGCCAGCAGTTTATGGCTAGCGGGGGTCCTTAGCACAGATACGCAGTATTTT.

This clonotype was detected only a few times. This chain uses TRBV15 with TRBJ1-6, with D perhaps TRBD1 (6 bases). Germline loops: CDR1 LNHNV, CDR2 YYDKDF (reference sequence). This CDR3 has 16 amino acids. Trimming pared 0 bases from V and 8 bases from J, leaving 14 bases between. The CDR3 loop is CATSRDHQGNDSPLHF. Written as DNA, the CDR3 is TGTGCCACCAGCAGAGATCACCAGGGGAACGATTCACCCCTCCACTTT. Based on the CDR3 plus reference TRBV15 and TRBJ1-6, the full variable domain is DAMVIQNPRYQVTQFGKPVTLSCSQTLNHNVMYWYQQKSSQAPKLLFHYYDKDFNNEADTPDNFQSRRPNTSFCFLDIRSPGLGDTAMYLCATSRDHQGNDSPLHFGNGTRLTVT.

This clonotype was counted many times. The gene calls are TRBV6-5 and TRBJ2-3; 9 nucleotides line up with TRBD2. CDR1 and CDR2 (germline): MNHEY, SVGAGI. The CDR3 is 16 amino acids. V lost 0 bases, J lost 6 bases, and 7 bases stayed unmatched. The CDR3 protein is CASSYSAGGPSDTQYF. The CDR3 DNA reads TGTGCCAGCAGTTACTCCGCGGGAGGGCCATCTGATACGCAGTATTTT.

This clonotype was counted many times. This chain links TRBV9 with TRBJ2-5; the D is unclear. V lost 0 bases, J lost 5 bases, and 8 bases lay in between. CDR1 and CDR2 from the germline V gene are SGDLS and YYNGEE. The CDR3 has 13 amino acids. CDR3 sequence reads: CASSVDPVETQYF. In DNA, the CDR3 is TGTGCCAGCAGCGTAGACCCCGTGGAGACCCAGTACTTC.

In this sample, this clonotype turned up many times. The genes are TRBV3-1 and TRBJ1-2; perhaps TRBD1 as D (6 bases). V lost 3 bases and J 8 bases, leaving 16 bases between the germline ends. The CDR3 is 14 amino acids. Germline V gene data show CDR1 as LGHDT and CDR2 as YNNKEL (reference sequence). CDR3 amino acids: CASSHDRDMGGYTF. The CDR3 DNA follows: TGTGCCAGCAGCCACGACCGGGACATGGGAGGCTACACCTTC. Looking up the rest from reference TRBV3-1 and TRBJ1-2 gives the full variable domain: DTAVSQTPKYLVTQMGNDKSIKCEQNLGHDTMYWYKQDSKKFLKIMFSYNNKELIINETVPNRFSPKSPDKAHLNLHINSLELGDSAVYFCASSHDRDMGGYTFGSGTRLTVV.

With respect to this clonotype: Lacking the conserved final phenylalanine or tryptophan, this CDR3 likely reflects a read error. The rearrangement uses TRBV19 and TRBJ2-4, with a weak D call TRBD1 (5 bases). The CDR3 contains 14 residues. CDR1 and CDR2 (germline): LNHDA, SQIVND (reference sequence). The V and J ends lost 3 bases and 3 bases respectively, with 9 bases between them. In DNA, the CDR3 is TGTGCCAGTAGTATGGCAGGGAACAAAAACATTCAGTACTTA. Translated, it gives CASSMAGNKNIQYL.

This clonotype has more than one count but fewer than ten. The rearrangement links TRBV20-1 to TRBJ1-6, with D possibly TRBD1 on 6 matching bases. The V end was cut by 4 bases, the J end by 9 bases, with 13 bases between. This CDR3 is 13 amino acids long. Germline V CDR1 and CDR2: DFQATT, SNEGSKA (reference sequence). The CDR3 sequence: CSAILGASSPLHF. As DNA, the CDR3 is TGCAGTGCTATTCTGGGGGCCTCTTCACCCCTCCACTTT.

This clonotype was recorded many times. CDR3: CSARTARGGGETQYF. In nucleotides, the CDR3 is TGCAGTGCTAGGACCGCCCGGGGGGGCGGGGAGACCCAGTACTTC. The rearrangement joins TRBV20-1 to TRBJ2-5; 8 nucleotides match TRBD2. Germline V lookup: CDR1 DFQATT, CDR2 SNEGSKA (reference sequence). Trimming removed 3 bases from V and 5 bases from J; junction bases left unmatched: 11. The CDR3 has 15 residues.

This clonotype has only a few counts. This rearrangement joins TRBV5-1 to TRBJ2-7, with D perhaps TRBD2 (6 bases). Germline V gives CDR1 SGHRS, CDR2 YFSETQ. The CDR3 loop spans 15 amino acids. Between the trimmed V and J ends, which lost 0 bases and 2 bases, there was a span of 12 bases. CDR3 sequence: CASSLGRDFPYEQYF. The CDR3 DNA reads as TGCGCCAGCAGCTTGGGCCGGGACTTCCCCTACGAGCAGTACTTC. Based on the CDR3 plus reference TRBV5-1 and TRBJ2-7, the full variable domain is KAGVTQTPRYLIKTRGQQVTLSCSPISGHRSVSWYQQTPGQGLQFLFEYFSETQRNKGNFPGRFSGRQFSNSRSEMNVSTLELGDSALYLCASSLGRDFPYEQYFGPGTRLTVT.

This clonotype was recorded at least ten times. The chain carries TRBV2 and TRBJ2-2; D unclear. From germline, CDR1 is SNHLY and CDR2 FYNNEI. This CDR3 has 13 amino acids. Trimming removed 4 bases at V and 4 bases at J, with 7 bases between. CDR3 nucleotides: TGTGCCAGCAGTGTGACCATCACCGGGGAGCTGTTTTTT. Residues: CASSVTITGELFF. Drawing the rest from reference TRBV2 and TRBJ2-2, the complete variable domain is EPEVTQTPSHQVTQMGQEVILRCVPISNHLYFYWYRQILGQKVEFLVSFYNNEISEKSEIFDDQFSVERPDGSNFTLKIRSTKLEDSAMYFCASSVTITGELFFGEGSRLTVL.

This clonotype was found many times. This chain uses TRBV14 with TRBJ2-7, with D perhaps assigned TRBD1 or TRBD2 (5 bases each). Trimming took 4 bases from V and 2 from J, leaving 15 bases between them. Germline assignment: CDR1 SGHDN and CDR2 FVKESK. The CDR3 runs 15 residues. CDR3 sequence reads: CASSPVRDRAYEQYF. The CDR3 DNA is TGTGCCAGCAGCCCTGTCCGGGACCGAGCCTACGAGCAGTACTTC.

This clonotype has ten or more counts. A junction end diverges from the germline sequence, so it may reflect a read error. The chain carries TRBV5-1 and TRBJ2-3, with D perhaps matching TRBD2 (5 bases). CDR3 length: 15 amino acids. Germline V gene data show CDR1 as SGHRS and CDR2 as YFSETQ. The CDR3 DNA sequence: TGTGCCAGCAGTCTGGGAGCGACTAGCACAGATACGCAGTATTTT. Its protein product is CASSLGATSTDTQYF.

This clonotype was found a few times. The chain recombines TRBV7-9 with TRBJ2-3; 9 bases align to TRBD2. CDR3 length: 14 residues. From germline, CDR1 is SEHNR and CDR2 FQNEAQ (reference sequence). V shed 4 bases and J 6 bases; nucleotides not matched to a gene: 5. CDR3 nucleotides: TGTGCCAGCAGCTCGGAGAGCGGGAGGGATACGCAGTATTTT. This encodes CASSSESGRDTQYF.

The CDR3 coding sequence is TGTGCCTGGAGTGTGGGGTGGGAGCAGTTCTTC. Translating it yields CAWSVGWEQFF. V and J are TRBV30 and TRBJ2-1; D is uncertain. The CDR3 runs 11 residues. Between the trimmed V and J ends, which lost 0 bases and 10 bases, there was a span of 7 bases. In germline, CDR1 is GTSNPN, CDR2 SVGIG (reference sequence).

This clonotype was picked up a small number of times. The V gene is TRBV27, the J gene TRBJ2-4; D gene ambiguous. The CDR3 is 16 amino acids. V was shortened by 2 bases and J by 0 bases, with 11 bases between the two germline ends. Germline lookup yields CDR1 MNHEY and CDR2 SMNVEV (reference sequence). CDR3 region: CASSLTTELAKNIQYF. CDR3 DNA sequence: TGTGCCAGCAGTTTAACGACGGAACTAGCCAAAAACATTCAGTACTTC.